This T cell receptor (beta chain) was sequenced during a study of T cells expressing NK-cell markers. In the study overall: Eight donors were sequenced, seven testing HCMV-seropositive and one testing seronegative.

From germline, CDR1 is DFQATT and CDR2 SNEGSKA (reference sequence). This CDR3 contains 17 residues. It was by 5'RACE template switching with UMIs that TCR beta cDNA was made. TCRdb reprocessed the 5' RACE reads; each CDR3 protein has one entry and no DNA is given. The sample has 150,000 to 200,000 distinct CDR3 sequences. Comments on this clonotype: Its antigen remains unidentified.

Overall study results and limits: Each of 6 or 7 donors carried dominant NKG2C+ clonotypes accounting for about 1.0-7.0% of CD8+ T cells.

The sample comprised blood T cells: a sorted CD56 or NKG2C T cell subset, CD4+ or CD8+ T cells, or bulk PBMC T cells (not recorded which). The source is a man between 18 and 69 years old in good health. The J gene is TRBJ2-5, the V gene TRBV20-1; no DNA is available, so the TRBD2 call from TCRdb remains unchecked. The CDR3 reads CSASLGLAGGHQETQYF.